This T cell receptor (beta chain) appears in the sequencing data of a study of tumor and adjacent non-tumor tissue in lung cancer. Study at large: Patients comprised about a dozen adenocarcinoma, a couple of squamous cell carcinoma and 1 small cell lung cancer. General study findings and limits: Tumor TCR diversity, when higher, was linked to shorter survival.

The template was RNA from unsorted bulk tissue. The normal lung tissue was taken more than 3 cm from the tumor edge. Comment on this clonotype: Its antigen remains unknown. Possible read error: a much larger clone is one base away.

The CDR3 consists of 13 residues. V was trimmed by 11 bases and J by 9 bases, leaving 20 bases between them. Germline assignment: CDR1 SGHDN and CDR2 FVKESK. TCRbeta libraries were built with three rounds of nested PCR, modified from ARM-PCR. TCRdb processed the multiplex PCR reads anew with MiXCR; each CDR3 protein has one entry. The sample lists over 40,000 distinct CDR3 sequences; 74% were seen once. This sequence was found in a woman in her sixties with non-small cell lung cancer. This sequence joins TRBV14 and TRBJ2-1; D is perhaps TRBD2 (6 bases). The material sequenced was distant non-tumor lung tissue. CDR3 sequence reads: CAGNQGLLGEQFF. Here the CDR3 DNA reads TGTGCCGGCAACCAAGGACTACTTGGTGAGCAGTTCTTC.